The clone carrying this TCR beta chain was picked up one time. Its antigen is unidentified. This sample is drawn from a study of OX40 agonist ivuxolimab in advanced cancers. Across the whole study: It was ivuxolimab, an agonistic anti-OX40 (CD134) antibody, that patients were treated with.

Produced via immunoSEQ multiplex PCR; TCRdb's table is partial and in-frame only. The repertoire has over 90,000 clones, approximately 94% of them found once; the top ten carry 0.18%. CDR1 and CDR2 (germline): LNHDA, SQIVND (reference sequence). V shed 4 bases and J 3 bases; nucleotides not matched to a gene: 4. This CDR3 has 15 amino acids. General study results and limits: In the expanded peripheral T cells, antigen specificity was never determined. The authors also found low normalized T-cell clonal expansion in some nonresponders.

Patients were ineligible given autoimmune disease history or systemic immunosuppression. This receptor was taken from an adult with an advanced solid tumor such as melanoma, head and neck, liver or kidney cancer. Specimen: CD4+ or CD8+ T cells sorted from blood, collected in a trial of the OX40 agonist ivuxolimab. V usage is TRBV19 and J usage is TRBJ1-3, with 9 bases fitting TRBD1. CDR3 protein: CASSTGQGRGNTIYF. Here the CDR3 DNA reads TGTGCCAGTAGTACCGGACAGGGGCGTGGAAACACCATATATTTT.